This TCR beta chain was found in a study of T cells in tuberculosis. TCRdb's copy holds only in-frame clones and misses some; the assay was immunoSEQ multiplex PCR. Among some 60,000 clones listed, about 86% were seen once. Sorting used thawed, overnight-rested PBMC stained with anti-CD3, a viability dye and GMM-loaded CD1B tetramer. CD1B tetramers were loaded with Rhodococcus equi-derived C32 glucose monomycolate. Points from the study as a whole: Low-affinity CD1B-GMM tetramer-binding T cells may have been missed.

The germline V gene encodes CDR1 SGHNT and CDR2 YYREEE (reference sequence). The CDR3 is 13 residues long. V lost 4 bases and J lost 4; bases outside the gene matches: 2. The clonotype originates from an adult woman with latent tuberculosis. V usage is TRBV5-4 and J usage is TRBJ1-2; 9 nucleotides line up with TRBD1. Sequenced: CD1b-GMM tetramer-negative cells sorted from PBMCs. For the CDR3, the DNA is TGTGCCAGCAGCCGGACAGGGGCCTATGGCTACACCTTC. Translated: CASSRTGAYGYTF.